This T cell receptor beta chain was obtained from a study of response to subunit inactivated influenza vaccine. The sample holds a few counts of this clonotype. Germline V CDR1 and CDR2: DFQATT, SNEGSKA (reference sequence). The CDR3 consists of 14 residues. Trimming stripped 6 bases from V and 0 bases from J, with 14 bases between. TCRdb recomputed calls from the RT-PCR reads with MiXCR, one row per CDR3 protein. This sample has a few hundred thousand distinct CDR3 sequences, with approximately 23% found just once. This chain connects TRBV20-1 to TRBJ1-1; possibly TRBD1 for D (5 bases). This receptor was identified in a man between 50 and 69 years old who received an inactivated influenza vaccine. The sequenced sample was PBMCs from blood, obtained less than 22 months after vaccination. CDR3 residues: CSALSGGVNTEAFF. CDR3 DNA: TGCAGTGCCCTAAGCGGGGGGGTGAACACTGAAGCTTTCTTT.